This T cell receptor (beta chain) was sequenced in a study of blood T cell repertoires in COVID-19. Study as a whole: Material from acute and convalescent COVID-19 was sourced from the United States, Italy and Spain.

The protocol was immunoSEQ multiplex PCR, while the TCRdb copy is restricted to in-frame clones and leaves out a portion. This table has about 120,000 clones, around 91% appearing once. Germline lookup yields CDR1 LNHNV and CDR2 YYDKDF (reference sequence). V lost 3 bases and J lost 13; bases outside the gene matches: 6. This CDR3 contains 13 residues. The chain has TRBV15 and TRBJ2-1, with 10 positions matching TRBD2. This sequence was found in a man in his 70s with active or convalescent COVID-19. Sequencing used peripheral blood. In nucleotides, the CDR3 is TGTGCCACCAGCAGTCGAGCGGGAGGGCCCCAGTTCTTC. The encoded protein is CATSSRAGGPQFF.